This entry concerns a single TCR beta chain. The clone's antigen remains unknown. Germline is not matched at one junction end, which may reflect a read error. The CDR3 holds 13 amino acids from the cysteine to the phenylalanine. CDR3 DNA only is kept here, 39 bases in frame from base 1. The germline V gene (reference sequence) yields SGHAT for CDR1 and FQDESV for CDR2. The sample originates from a study of tumor-infiltrating lymphocytes in primary liver carcinoma (dated by TCRdb to about 2017). Notes on the research overall: Of the five patients (three men and two women, aged 30 to 69 years), four had hepatocellular carcinoma and one had combined HCC and intrahepatic cholangiocarcinoma. The five patients had tumors staged T1-T3 N0M0, with maximum diameters ranging from roughly 4.2 to 11 cm. Roughly 3.5 to 7.13 million productive TCRbeta reads were obtained per sample, and no significant difference in read depth was found between tissue types. TCRbeta repertoire sequencing, expression microarrays and whole-exome sequencing were combined in the study across five regions of each liver tumor, with adjacent normal tissue and blood also included. A total of about 35 specimens from 5 patients underwent TCRbeta repertoire sequencing, comprising roughly 25 tumor regions, 5 adjacent noncancerous liver tissues and 5 peripheral blood samples. To link TCRbeta repertoire diversity with the local molecular phenotype, the roughly 25 tumor region samples were profiled using Agilent mRNA microarrays. Repertoires from technical replicates were highly reproducible, with mean shared-clone rates roughly 0.86 and correlation coefficients above 0.95. General conclusions and limits of the study: Only about 8-24% of top clones were present in all five regions of a tumor, suggesting spatial heterogeneity of tumor-infiltrating T cells. Only the TCR beta chain was sequenced, which likely underestimates true repertoire diversity because unpaired alpha chains were not captured. Pairs of tumor regions showed greater repertoire overlap (mean about 36%) than tumor-adjacent pairs (roughly 17%) or tumor-blood pairs (approximately 15%), which is consistent with antigen-driven expansion. Bulk unsorted samples precluded comparing CD4+ and CD8+ T cell repertoires. A significantly larger repertoire fraction was made up by the top 250 clones in tumors than in blood (p = 0.039). With just a few patients in the study, the authors point out that the findings should be validated in a larger study.

Starting from about 500 ng total RNA, TCRbeta-specific cDNA was produced by reverse transcription with a constant-region primer and ProtoScript II reverse transcriptase. TCRbeta libraries were built with three nested multiplex PCR rounds, a slightly modified ARM-PCR procedure. Multiplex TRBV1-TRBV30 forward primers and a Cbeta reverse primer were used in the first two PCR rounds, each of which was run for roughly 9 cycles. Sample barcodes and Illumina adapters were added in a final 25-cycle PCR with Deep VentR polymerase. Before sequencing, amplicons of 200-500 bp were gel-purified using a QIAquick gel extraction kit. TCRbeta amplicons were sequenced on an Illumina HiSeq 2500 with 250-bp paired-end reads. Regarding the original processing steps: Quality trimming of reads was performed with Trimmomatic v0.33, and paired reads were merged with FLASH v1.2.11 so that full CDR3 sequences could be recovered. V, D and J germline segments were assigned to the rearranged TCRbeta sequences using MiGEC v1.2.1b. VDJtools v1.0.0 computed clonotype statistics and Shannon-Wiener diversity indices. To reduce sampling bias, subsequent analyses other than the diversity analysis used only the 250 most abundant clonotypes in each sample. TCRdb ran its own pipeline on the public reads, namely fastp trimming at Q25 and MiXCR clone calling, and kept in-frame beta chains. Rows with a matching CDR3 protein are joined into one entry that keeps the most common DNA and genes. TCRdb, not the original authors, processed these V and J calls. Present in this sample are tens of thousands of distinct CDR3 sequences, over 70% of which were seen just once. The top ten constitute roughly an eighth of the sample.

Without any cell sorting, total RNA and DNA were co-extracted from about 21-30 mg of bulk tissue using the AllPrep DNA/RNA mini kit. Between November 2015 and early 2016, a few patients in China with histopathologically diagnosed primary liver carcinoma had surgical resection. Chronic HBV infection was present in the patients, and the patients were treatment-naive at sampling. Five spatially separated regions were sampled from each tumor: the superior, inferior, left-lateral and right-lateral poles, plus the tumor centre. Histological examination found more than 75% viable tumor cells in every tumor sample. Fresh tumor and adjacent tissue pieces were bisected; one half was stored in RNAlater at -80°C, the other sent for histology.

The sequence derives from a woman aged 60-75 years with primary liver carcinoma and hepatitis B virus infection. Material: liver tumor tissue from sampling region 4. The label giving this sample's cell subset or site can be read as: tumor region T4, right-lateral pole. The chain was built from TRBV11-1 and TRBJ2-7; TRBD1 could be the D gene, as 5 bases match. The CDR3 reads CTSSFGDSYEQYF. The sequenced DNA is TGTACCAGCAGCTTCGGTGACAGCTACGAACAGTATTTC.